The clone carrying this T cell receptor (beta chain) was seen repeatedly, ten times or more. What it binds is not known. The data belong to a study of beta chain features in type 1 diabetes. V shed 2 bases and J shed 0 bases, with 8 bases lying between them. Germline V gene sequence: CDR1 SQVTM, CDR2 ANQGSEA. The CDR3 has 13 amino acids. What was sequenced were expressed TCRB transcripts, since all of the isolated RNA had been reverse transcribed. Profiled with immunoSEQ multiplex PCR; TCRdb holds only in-frame clones, not every one. The data show 110,000 to 150,000 clones, about 10% seen once. Study-level points and caveats: Compared to healthy donors, patients appeared to have naive, central memory and Treg TCRB repertoires that were more alike.

The sequence was collected from a man aged 18 to 29 in good health. Material: central memory CD4+ T cells from blood. The V call is TRBV29-1, the J call TRBJ2-7, with D possibly TRBD1 on 5 matching bases. For the CDR3, the DNA is TGCAGCGTTGAACCGGACAACTCCTACGAGCAGTACTTC. Encoded protein: CSVEPDNSYEQYF.